This T cell receptor beta chain was identified during a study of control samples from healthy donors and cancer patients. Germline CDR1 is KGHSH and CDR2 is LQKENI. The CDR3 totals 13 residues. The V and J ends lost 2 bases and 3 bases respectively, with 7 bases between them. This clone was seen once. The method was immunoSEQ multiplex PCR; TCRdb's version includes in-frame clones alone and lacks a portion of them. Among around 90,000 clones, about 83% were seen once, and the ten largest hold less than 2.5%. The sequenced material came from blood. This TCR was sampled from a woman between 40 and 55 years old in good health. The chain uses TRBV18 and TRBJ1-1; unclear D gene. The CDR3 nucleotides are TGTGCCAGCTCACCAATACGGGACACTGAAGCTTTCTTT. Its translation is CASSPIRDTEAFF.